The 4 T cell receptor beta chains below come from one sample, sequenced in a study of lymphopenia after photon versus proton radiotherapy. Sequencing was performed with immunoSEQ multiplex PCR; in TCRdb, only in-frame clones are kept and a portion is missing. The sample lists about 160,000 clones, about nine tenths occurring once. The sequencing here drew on peripheral blood, taken from a patient treated with photon-based radiotherapy. Receptor source: a man aged 45 to 65 with gastric cancer.

V usage is TRBV15 and J usage is TRBJ1-5, with D uncertain. V was pared by 5 bases and J by 8 bases, with 16 bases between. The CDR3 consists of 14 residues. Germline-derived CDR1 and CDR2 are LNHNV and YYDKDF (reference sequence). The CDR3 is CATSRVGQWEPQHF. CDR3 nucleotide sequence: TGTGCCACCAGCCGGGTGGGTCAATGGGAGCCCCAGCATTTT.

This clone was recorded a few times. The CDR3, as DNA: TGCGCCAGCAGCCAAGTGGGACAGGGCCAAGAGACCCAGTACTTC. This sequence encodes CASSQVGQGQETQYF. This sequence joins TRBV4-1 and TRBJ2-5, with 9 bases fitting TRBD1. Germline V gives CDR1 MGHRA, CDR2 YSYEKL. V shed 1 base and J 1 base; nucleotides not matched to a gene: 1. The CDR3 has 15 residues.

Regarding this clone: Other DNA sequences in the sample encode the same CDR3. This chain joins TRBV5-1 and TRBJ1-4; no clear D gene. V dropped 0 bases and J dropped 6 bases, with 12 bases sitting between them. Germline V gene sequence: CDR1 SGHRS, CDR2 YFSETQ. The CDR3 is 15 residues long. The CDR3 reads CASSLAGGYDEKLFF. CDR3 in DNA: TGCGCCAGCAGCTTGGCCGGAGGTTACGATGAAAAACTGTTTTTT.

The V call is TRBV19, the J call TRBJ2-1; 10 bases match TRBD2. V was clipped by 4 bases and J by 6 bases; unmatched bases: 3. CDR3 length: 14 amino acids. Germline V gives CDR1 LNHDA, CDR2 SQIVND (reference sequence). The CDR3 region is CASSTLAGANEQFF. DNA for the CDR3: TGTGCCAGTAGTACGCTAGCGGGAGCCAATGAGCAGTTCTTC.